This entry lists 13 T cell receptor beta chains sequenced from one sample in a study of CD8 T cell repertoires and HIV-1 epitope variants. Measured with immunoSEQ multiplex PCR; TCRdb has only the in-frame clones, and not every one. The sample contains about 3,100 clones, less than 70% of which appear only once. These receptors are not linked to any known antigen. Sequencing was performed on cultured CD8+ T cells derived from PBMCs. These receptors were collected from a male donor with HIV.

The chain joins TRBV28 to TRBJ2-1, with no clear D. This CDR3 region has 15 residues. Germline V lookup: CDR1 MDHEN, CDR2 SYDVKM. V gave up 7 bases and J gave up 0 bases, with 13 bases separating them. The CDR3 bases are TGTGCCAGCATTCCCCTGAGCGACTCCTACAATGAGCAGTTCTTC. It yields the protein CASIPLSDSYNEQFF.

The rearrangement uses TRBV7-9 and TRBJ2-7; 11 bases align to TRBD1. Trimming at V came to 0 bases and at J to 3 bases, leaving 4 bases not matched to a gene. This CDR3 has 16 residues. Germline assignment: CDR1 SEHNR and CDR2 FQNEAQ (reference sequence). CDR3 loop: CASSLAGQGVDYEQYF. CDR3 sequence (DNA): TGTGCCAGCAGCTTAGCGGGACAGGGGGTGGACTACGAGCAGTACTTC. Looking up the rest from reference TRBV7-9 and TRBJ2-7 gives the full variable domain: DTGVSQNPRHKITKRGQNVTFRCDPISEHNRLYWYRQTLGQGPEFLTYFQNEAQLEKSRLLSDRFSAERPKGSFSTLEIQRTEQGDSAMYLCASSLAGQGVDYEQYFGPGTRLTVT.

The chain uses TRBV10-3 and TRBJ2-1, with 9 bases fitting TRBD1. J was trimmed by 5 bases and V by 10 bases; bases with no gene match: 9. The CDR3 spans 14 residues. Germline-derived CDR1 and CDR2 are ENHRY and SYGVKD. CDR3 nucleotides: TGTGCCACCCTGGACAGGGGCGGGGACAATGAGCAGTTCTTC. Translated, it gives CATLDRGGDNEQFF.

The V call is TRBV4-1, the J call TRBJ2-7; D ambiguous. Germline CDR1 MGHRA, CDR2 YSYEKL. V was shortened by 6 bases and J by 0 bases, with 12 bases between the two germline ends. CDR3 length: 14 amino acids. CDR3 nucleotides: TGCGCCAGCAGACCCCACCCGGTCTCCTACGAGCAGTACTTC. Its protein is CASRPHPVSYEQYF.

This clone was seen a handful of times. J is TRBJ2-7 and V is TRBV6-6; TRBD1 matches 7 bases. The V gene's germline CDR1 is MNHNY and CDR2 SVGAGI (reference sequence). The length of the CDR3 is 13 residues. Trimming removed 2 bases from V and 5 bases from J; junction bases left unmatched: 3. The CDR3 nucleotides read TGTGCCAGCAGTTACCAGGGGGTGAACGAGCAGTACTTC. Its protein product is CASSYQGVNEQYF.

CDR3 residues: CASSLSAGGPSPLHF. The CDR3 DNA follows: TGTGCCAGCAGTTTATCGGCAGGGGGCCCTTCACCCCTCCACTTT. The chain couples TRBV27 to TRBJ1-6, with TRBD1 identical over 8 bases. CDR3 length: 15 amino acids. Trimming took 0 bases from V and 9 from J; bases not matched to a gene: 4. Per germline, CDR1 MNHEY and CDR2 SMNVEV (reference sequence).

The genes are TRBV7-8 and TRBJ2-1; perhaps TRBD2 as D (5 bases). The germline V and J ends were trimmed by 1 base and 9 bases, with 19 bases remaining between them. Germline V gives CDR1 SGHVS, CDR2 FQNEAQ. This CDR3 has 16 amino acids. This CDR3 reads CASSLVLTGIKSEQFF. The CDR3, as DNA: TGTGCCAGCAGCTTAGTCTTGACGGGGATCAAGAGTGAGCAGTTCTTC.

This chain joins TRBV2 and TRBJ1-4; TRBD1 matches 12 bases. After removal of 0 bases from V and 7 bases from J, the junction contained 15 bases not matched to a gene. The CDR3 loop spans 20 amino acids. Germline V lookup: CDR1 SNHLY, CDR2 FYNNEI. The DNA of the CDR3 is TGTGCCAGCAGTGAAGCTCGTATTGGGACAGGGGGCGCAGGGGGTGAAAAACTGTTTTTT. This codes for CASSEARIGTGGAGGEKLFF.

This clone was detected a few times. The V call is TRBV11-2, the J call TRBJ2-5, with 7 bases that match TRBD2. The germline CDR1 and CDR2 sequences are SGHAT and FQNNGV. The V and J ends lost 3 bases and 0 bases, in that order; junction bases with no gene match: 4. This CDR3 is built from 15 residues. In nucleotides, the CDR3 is TGTGCCAGCAGCTTGGGAGGGACTAACCAAGAGACCCAGTACTTC. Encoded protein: CASSLGGTNQETQYF.

The CDR3 coding sequence is TGTGCCAGCAGCTTGCGGGCGGGGGGCTACACCTTC. Translated: CASSLRAGGYTF. The chain is built from TRBV5-8 and TRBJ1-2, with D hard to call. The ends were cut back, 1 base at V and 8 bases at J, with 9 bases in the middle. In germline, CDR1 is SGHTS, CDR2 YDEGEE. This CDR3 contains 12 residues.

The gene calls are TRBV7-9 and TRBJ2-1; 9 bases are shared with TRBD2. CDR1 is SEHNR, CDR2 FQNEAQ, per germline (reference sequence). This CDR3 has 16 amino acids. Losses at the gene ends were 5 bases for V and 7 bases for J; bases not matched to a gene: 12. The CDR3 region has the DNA TGTGCCAGCAGCCCCCCCGGGACTAGCACAGGAAATGAGCAGTTCTTC. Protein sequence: CASSPPGTSTGNEQFF.

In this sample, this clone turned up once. This CDR3 reads CASTLRQGAETQYF. The CDR3 nucleotides read TGTGCCAGTACCCTTAGACAGGGGGCGGAGACCCAGTACTTC. The chain is built from TRBV19 and TRBJ2-5; 10 nucleotides align to TRBD1. This CDR3 has 14 residues. Germline V CDR1 and CDR2: LNHDA, SQIVND (reference sequence). The V gene end was trimmed by 7 bases and the J gene end by 5 bases; junction bases not matched to a gene: 7.

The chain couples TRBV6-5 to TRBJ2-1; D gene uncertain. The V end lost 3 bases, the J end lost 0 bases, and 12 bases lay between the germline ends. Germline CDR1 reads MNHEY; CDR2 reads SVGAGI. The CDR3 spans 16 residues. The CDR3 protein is CASSYEVRSSYNEQFF. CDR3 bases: TGTGCCAGCAGTTATGAGGTCAGGAGCTCCTACAATGAGCAGTTCTTC.